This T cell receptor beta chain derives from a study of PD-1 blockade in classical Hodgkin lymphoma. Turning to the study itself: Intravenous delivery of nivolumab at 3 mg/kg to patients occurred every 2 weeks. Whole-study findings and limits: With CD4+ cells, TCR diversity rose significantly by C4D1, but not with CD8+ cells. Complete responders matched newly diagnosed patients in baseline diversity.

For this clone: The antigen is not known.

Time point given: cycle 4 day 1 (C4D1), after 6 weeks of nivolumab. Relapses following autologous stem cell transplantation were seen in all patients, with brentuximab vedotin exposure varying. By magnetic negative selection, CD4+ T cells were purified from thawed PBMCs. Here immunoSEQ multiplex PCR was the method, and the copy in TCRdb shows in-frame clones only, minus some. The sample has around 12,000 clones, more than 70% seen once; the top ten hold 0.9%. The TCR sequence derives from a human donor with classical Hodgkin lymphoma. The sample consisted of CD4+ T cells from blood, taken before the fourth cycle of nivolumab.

CDR3 sequence (DNA): TGCGCCAGCAGCCGGGGGACGGTAGCCAAAAACATTCAGTACTTC. This codes for CASSRGTVAKNIQYF. V and J are TRBV5-1 and TRBJ2-4; TRBD2 might be the D (6 bases). The CDR3 length is 15 residues. Germline V lookup: CDR1 SGHRS, CDR2 YFSETQ. The ends were cut back, 4 bases at V and 0 bases at J, with 11 bases in the middle.